This T cell receptor beta chain was captured in a study of response to subunit inactivated influenza vaccine. Study-wide results and caveats: Seasonal influenza vaccination, on each occasion, was suggested by the authors to recruit few new T cells.

A single record per CDR3 protein comes from TCRdb applying MiXCR to the RT-PCR reads. Of almost 250,000 distinct CDR3 sequences in the sample, approximately 12% were seen once. The CDR3 extends over 14 amino acids. CDR1 is SGHTA and CDR2 is FQGNSA in the germline V gene. V shed 5 bases and J shed 4 bases, with 12 bases lying between them. In the case of this clonotype: Its antigen is unknown.

The receptor was derived from a man aged 50-59 years who received an inactivated influenza vaccine. The V and J genes are TRBV7-2 and TRBJ1-3, with D possibly matching TRBD1 (6 bases). The material sequenced was non-naive T cells sorted from PBMCs, taken 14 to 15 days before vaccination. This CDR3 reads CASSRGTLGNTIYF. Written as DNA, the CDR3 is TGTGCCAGCAGCCGCGGGACATTAGGAAACACCATATATTTT.